The rows below give T cell receptor beta chains drawn from one sample of a study of blood T cell repertoires in COVID-19. Generated by immunoSEQ multiplex PCR, the TCRdb table keeps only in-frame clones and is missing some. This table has about 190,000 clones, less than 90% appearing once. What was sequenced was PBMCs or T cells enriched from blood (not recorded which). The origin of the receptors is a woman aged 25 to 39 who had been exposed to COVID-19. Each CDR3 is given without its conserved first and last residue. Fields, in order: CDR3 length, V gene, CDR3 protein.

CDR3 length: 12; V gene: TRBV6-1; CDR3 protein: ASSEVGGPYEQY
CDR3 length: 12; V gene: TRBV5-1; CDR3 protein: ASSLVQGANEAF
CDR3 length: 9; V gene: TRBV20-1; CDR3 protein: SARAGNTIY
CDR3 length: 14; V gene: TRBV12-2; CDR3 protein: ASRSTGRMGHQPQH
CDR3 length: 12; V gene: TRBV7-2; CDR3 protein: ASSPSGGGYEQY
CDR3 length: 11; V gene: TRBV9; CDR3 protein: ASSVGEPETQY
CDR3 length: 12; V gene: TRBV7-9; CDR3 protein: ASSEPQGAREQF
CDR3 length: 12; V gene: TRBV6-2/TRBV6-3; CDR3 protein: ASSYLDRNQPQH
CDR3 length: 19; V gene: TRBV9; CDR3 protein: ASSVDKEGTDEYATNEKLF
CDR3 length: 13; V gene: TRBV7-2; CDR3 protein: ASSFAGVSYNEQF
CDR3 length: 12; V gene: TRBV6-2/TRBV6-3; CDR3 protein: ASSFRGRTYEQY
CDR3 length: 12; V gene: TRBV29-1; CDR3 protein: SVEWTGKYTEAF
CDR3 length: 11; V gene: TRBV2; CDR3 protein: ASRPSFGAEAF
CDR3 length: 13; V gene: TRBV2; CDR3 protein: ASSPRGTGNQPQH
CDR3 length: 14; V gene: TRBV6-5; CDR3 protein: ASSYSGTGGGQPQH
CDR3 length: 11; V gene: TRBV6-5; CDR3 protein: ASSSGRVDTQY
CDR3 length: 11; V gene: TRBV3-1/TRBV3-2; CDR3 protein: ASSRRGEGEQY
CDR3 length: 11; V gene: TRBV5-6; CDR3 protein: ARGGVHDNEQF
CDR3 length: 13; V gene: TRBV19; CDR3 protein: ASRKLTSVSQPQH
CDR3 length: 16; V gene: TRBV5-4; CDR3 protein: ASSLVPGQGWFWYGYT
CDR3 length: 9; V gene: TRBV19; CDR3 protein: ASSIGQGAI
CDR3 length: 12; V gene: TRBV5-6; CDR3 protein: ASGPGTGFYEQY
CDR3 length: 17; V gene: TRBV5-1; CDR3 protein: ASSDLGRTGRIGNTEAF
CDR3 length: 14; V gene: TRBV7-2; CDR3 protein: ASSLAPRGSYNEQF
CDR3 length: 9; V gene: TRBV7-9; CDR3 protein: ASIKPGGYT
CDR3 length: 13; V gene: TRBV18; CDR3 protein: ASSPAGLGGETQY
CDR3 length: 14; V gene: TRBV7-6; CDR3 protein: ASSLRQGAINEKLF
CDR3 length: 10; V gene: TRBV21-1; CDR3 protein: ASSKGTSLRF
CDR3 length: 12; V gene: TRBV6-4; CDR3 protein: ASRGDWGTGELF
CDR3 length: 12; V gene: TRBV2; CDR3 protein: ASAVDGGIETQY
CDR3 length: 11; V gene: TRBV2; CDR3 protein: ASSGYRDSPLH
CDR3 length: 12; V gene: TRBV5-6; CDR3 protein: ASSWDRAETEAF
CDR3 length: 13; V gene: TRBV19; CDR3 protein: ASSIRDRASQPQH
CDR3 length: 11; V gene: TRBV3-1/TRBV3-2; CDR3 protein: ASSPGGGYGYT
CDR3 length: 14; V gene: TRBV5-1; CDR3 protein: ASSLAPQGVAYEQY
CDR3 length: 12; V gene: TRBV7-2; CDR3 protein: ASSLSGGNSPLH
CDR3 length: 12; V gene: TRBV2; CDR3 protein: ASSWDRAQETQY
CDR3 length: 13; V gene: TRBV3-1/TRBV3-2; CDR3 protein: ASSQALGQGYEQY
CDR3 length: 12; V gene: TRBV19; CDR3 protein: ASSIRGADTEAF
CDR3 length: 11; V gene: TRBV19; CDR3 protein: ASSIAGNQPQH
CDR3 length: 15; V gene: TRBV7-9; CDR3 protein: ASSPTRRGQYTGELF
CDR3 length: 12; V gene: TRBV5-1; CDR3 protein: ASSLEVGGEKLF
CDR3 length: 12; V gene: TRBV6-5; CDR3 protein: ASSSTDRAETQY
CDR3 length: 13; V gene: TRBV11-2; CDR3 protein: ASSTTSYRSNEQY
CDR3 length: 12; V gene: TRBV11-2; CDR3 protein: ASSSQGYGTEAF
CDR3 length: 14; V gene: TRBV2; CDR3 protein: ASSDETRTGLVGYT
CDR3 length: 16; V gene: TRBV4-3; CDR3 protein: ASSKGGQGAGFNEKLF
CDR3 length: 11; V gene: TRBV15; CDR3 protein: ATSSEQYNEQF
CDR3 length: 11; V gene: TRBV7-2; CDR3 protein: ASSSGVRETQY
CDR3 length: 12; V gene: TRBV7-2; CDR3 protein: ASSLGWGPNEQF
CDR3 length: 14; V gene: TRBV5-8; CDR3 protein: ASSLWRGEGDEKLF
CDR3 length: 12; V gene: TRBV6-2/TRBV6-3; CDR3 protein: ASSYSPVPDTQY
CDR3 length: 13; V gene: TRBV7-9; CDR3 protein: ASRDPGTGDEKLF
CDR3 length: 14; V gene: TRBV5-1; CDR3 protein: ASRVTTSSSYNEQF
CDR3 length: 15; V gene: TRBV11-2; CDR3 protein: ASSLGRTGVPGNTIY
CDR3 length: 12; V gene: TRBV30; CDR3 protein: AWRERGGADTQY
CDR3 length: 12; V gene: TRBV30; CDR3 protein: AWKTSGVSLTQY
CDR3 length: 13; V gene: TRBV5-1; CDR3 protein: ATNFPGLASTEAF